The T cell receptor beta chain under discussion was sequenced for a study of cytomegalovirus exposure and HLA in healthy donors. Study results and caveats: A further, later analysis showed that HLA-associated TCR beta chains (compared with equally common others) were more clonally expanded.

With respect to this clone: Its specificity is unknown.

13 Jbeta primers and 60 Vbeta primers were used for the PCR. Assay used: immunoSEQ multiplex PCR; TCRdb lists only in-frame clones, some missing. The sample gives about 130,000 clones, 70% to 80% of which show up once; roughly 2.3% is in the top ten. The CDR3 length is 10 residues. The V gene's germline CDR1 is MNHNS and CDR2 SASEGT. The germline V and J ends were trimmed by 6 bases and 13 bases, with 7 bases remaining between them. The chain carries TRBV6-1 and TRBJ2-6; unclear D gene. Sample: PBMCs. This TCR was sampled from a man aged 25 to 40 in good health and CMV-seronegative. CDR3 coding DNA: TGTGCCAGCAGAACGGAGGTCCTGACTTTC. Amino acid sequence: CASRTEVLTF.